This TCR beta chain was retrieved from a study of shared clonotypes between healthy human individuals. On the study more broadly: Each donor's CD4 naive and CD4 memory cells filled three plates apiece, CD8 naive two, and CD8 memory one.

Per the study methods: Quality scores were absent from the junction-only immunoSEQ sequences, so filtering differed. TCRdb's table, derived via immunoSEQ multiplex PCR, lists solely in-frame clones and lacks some. V and J calls and clone size are given by that table; D and trimming were obtained from the DNA. The sample holds some 2,000,000 clones, 90% to 95% seen once. Healthy HIV-negative adults without recent acute infections or vaccinations served as donors. Subsets obtained from CD4+ cells comprised CD45RA+ naive and CD45RA-negative memory cells. Germline CDR1 and CDR2: SGHRS and YFSETQ. The CDR3 contains 14 residues. Trimming shortened V by 4 bases and J by 3 bases, and 14 bases separated the two germline ends.

The V and J genes are TRBV5-1 and TRBJ2-7; D possibly corresponds to TRBD2 (5 bases). The source is a man between 18 and 35 years old in good health. Material for sequencing was naive CD4+ T cells sorted from blood. Noted subset: CD45RA+ positively selected. The DNA for the CDR3 is TGCGCCAGCAGCAAAACCGGGAACAGCTACGAGCAGTACTTC. This translates into CASSKTGNSYEQYF.